This T cell receptor (beta chain) was identified in a study of T-cell reconstitution after alpha-beta-depleted transplantation in children. Preparation of the TCRbeta library involved a method that used unique molecular identifiers. TCRdb itself ran the PCR reads through MiXCR, one entry per CDR3 protein. The table has fewer than 700,000 distinct CDR3 sequences, 10% to 15% seen once. Study outcomes and limitations: Reported findings indicate that, about two months after transplant, alpha-beta T cells came from several hundred expanded clones, which were derived from non-depleted graft cells. T-cell counts and diversity at one year following transplant were attributed mainly to newly produced T cells.

Per the germline V gene, CDR1 is LGHNA and CDR2 is YSLEER. The CDR3 sequence is 17 residues long. V dropped 6 bases and J dropped 0 bases, with 18 bases sitting between them. Regarding this clonotype: Its antigen remains unidentified.

Sequences were derived from PBMCs, mostly from graft donor cells, sampled 360 days after TCRalphabeta/CD19-depleted stem cell transplant. V usage is TRBV4-3 and J usage is TRBJ2-1; D gene unclear. The source of this sequence is a male patient younger than 18 who had a stem cell transplant for acute myeloid leukemia, so the T cells may come from the graft donor. The CDR3 sequence is CASRPSPATSSYNEQFF. CDR3 in DNA: TGCGCCAGCAGACCCAGTCCCGCGACGAGCTCCTACAATGAGCAGTTCTTC.